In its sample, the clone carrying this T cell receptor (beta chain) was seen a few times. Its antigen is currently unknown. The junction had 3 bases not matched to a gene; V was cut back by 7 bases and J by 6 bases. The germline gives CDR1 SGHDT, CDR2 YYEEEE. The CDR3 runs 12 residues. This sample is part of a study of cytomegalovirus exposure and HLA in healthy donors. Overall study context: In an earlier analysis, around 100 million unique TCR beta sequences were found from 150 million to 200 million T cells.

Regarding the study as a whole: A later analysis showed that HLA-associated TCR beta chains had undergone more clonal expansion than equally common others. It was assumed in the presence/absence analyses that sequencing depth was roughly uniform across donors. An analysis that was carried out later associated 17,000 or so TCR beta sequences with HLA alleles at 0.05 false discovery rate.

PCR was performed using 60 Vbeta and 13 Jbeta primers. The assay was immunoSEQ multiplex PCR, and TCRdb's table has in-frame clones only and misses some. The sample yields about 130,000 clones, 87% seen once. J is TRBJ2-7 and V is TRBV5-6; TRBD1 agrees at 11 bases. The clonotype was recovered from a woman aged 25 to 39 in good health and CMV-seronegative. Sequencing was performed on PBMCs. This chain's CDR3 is CASSGQGGEQYF. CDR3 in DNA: TGTGCCAGCTCGGGACAGGGGGGCGAGCAGTACTTC.